These 20 T cell receptor beta chains share one sample of origin, sequenced in a study of blood T cell repertoires in COVID-19 (TCRdb year 2020). The protocol used for the library was the immunoSEQ multiplex PCR assay. The immuneACCESS repertoire file appears here via TCRdb, limited to in-frame rearrangements. These files lack a portion of the clones; in checked studies, under half of the deficit traces to unresolved V genes, and the cause of the others is not known. This sample holds roughly 140,000 clones; around 82% were observed only once. Around 4% of the sample goes to the ten largest clones. Source material: peripheral blood. These receptors all come from a man aged 55 to 70 with acute or convalescent COVID-19.

This clone was found a few times. The genes are TRBV27 and TRBJ2-7; 8 nucleotides agree with TRBD2. Germline trimming cut 4 bases from V and 2 bases from J; bases unmatched to any gene: 7. The CDR3 runs 15 residues. CDR1 MNHEY and CDR2 SMNVEV come from the germline V gene (reference sequence). CDR3 residues: CASSWSPGGAYEQYF. The CDR3 DNA reads as TGTGCCAGCAGTTGGTCCCCGGGGGGGGCCTACGAGCAGTACTTC.

This chain links TRBV6-1 with TRBJ2-5; tentative D call: TRBD2 (6 bases). Germline V gene lookup returns CDR1 MNHNS and CDR2 SASEGT. V lost 1 base, J lost 5 bases, and 20 bases lay in between. The CDR3 has 17 residues. The CDR3 reads CASSEEVFYSGEETQYF. The CDR3 region has the DNA TGTGCCAGCAGTGAAGAGGTTTTCTATAGCGGCGAGGAGACCCAGTACTTC.

V and J are TRBV24-1 and TRBJ2-1; the match to TRBD2 covers 7 bases. Unmatched junction bases numbered 11, after V lost 6 bases and J lost 7 bases. The germline V gene has CDR1 KGHDR and CDR2 SFDVKD. This CDR3 contains 15 residues. CDR3 region: CATSTTGGSINEQFF. CDR3 coding DNA: TGTGCCACCAGTACGACTGGCGGGAGCATTAATGAGCAGTTCTTC.

CDR3 in DNA: TGTGCCAGCAGCGATCCATCTAGCGGGGCCCGCTACGAGCAGTACTTC. Translated, it gives CASSDPSSGARYEQYF. The chain recombines TRBV5-6 with TRBJ2-7; 9 positions agree with TRBD2. Losses at the gene ends were 4 bases for V and 3 bases for J; bases not matched to a gene: 11. Looked up from germline, CDR1 is SGHDT and CDR2 is YYEEEE. The CDR3 is made up of 16 amino acids.

This clone has only one observation. The chain employs TRBV27 and TRBJ2-2, with 12 bases lining up with TRBD1. CDR3 length equals 20 residues. Looked up from germline, CDR1 is MNHEY and CDR2 is SMNVEV (reference sequence). V lost 6 bases and J lost 0; bases outside the gene matches: 14. CDR3 nucleotides: TGTGCCAGCAGCTTAACCACCGGGACAGGGGGCTGGGCGAACACCGGGGAGCTGTTTTTT. It codes for CASSLTTGTGGWANTGELFF.

The CDR3 region has the DNA TGTGCCAGCAAGCGACTAGCGGGAGTTGTCTACGAGCAGTACTTC. Translation: CASKRLAGVVYEQYF. This rearrangement joins TRBV2 to TRBJ2-7; 12 nucleotides align to TRBD2. The CDR3 runs to 15 residues. In germline, CDR1 is SNHLY, CDR2 FYNNEI. V lost 7 bases to trimming and J lost 3 bases; unmatched junction nucleotides: 7. Variable domain in full (rest from reference TRBV2 and TRBJ2-7): EPEVTQTPSHQVTQMGQEVILRCVPISNHLYFYWYRQILGQKVEFLVSFYNNEISEKSEIFDDQFSVERPDGSNFTLKIRSTKLEDSAMYFCASKRLAGVVYEQYFGPGTRLTVT.

This sequence joins TRBV2 and TRBJ2-3; 8 bases line up with TRBD2. Per germline, CDR1 SNHLY and CDR2 FYNNEI. The CDR3 consists of 16 residues. The V segment lost 7 bases and the J segment 3 bases; nucleotides outside the gene matches: 12. The CDR3 spells CASIGGRLAGTDTQYF. The CDR3 nucleotides read TGTGCCAGCATAGGGGGGCGGTTAGCGGGAACAGATACGCAGTATTTT.

V is TRBV24-1 and J is TRBJ2-7; possibly TRBD1 for D (6 bases). This CDR3 spans 14 amino acids. Germline CDR1 KGHDR, CDR2 SFDVKD. The ends were cut back, 4 bases at V and 9 bases at J, with 18 bases in the middle. CDR3 in DNA: TGTGCCACCAGTGACGGGCCGGGACATCCGGGGCAGTACTTC. Amino acids: CATSDGPGHPGQYF.

This rearrangement joins TRBV5-4 to TRBJ2-1; TRBD2 matches at 8 bases. The J segment lost 4 bases and the V segment lost 6 bases, leaving 9 bases of the junction unmatched. From germline, CDR1 is SGHNT and CDR2 YYREEE (reference sequence). The CDR3 consists of 15 residues. The CDR3 here is CASTPGAGVYNEQFF. CDR3 DNA: TGTGCCAGCACCCCGGGAGCGGGAGTATACAATGAGCAGTTCTTC. Full variable domain (remainder filled in from reference TRBV5-4 and TRBJ2-1): ETGVTQSPTHLIKTRGQQVTLRCSSQSGHNTVSWYQQALGQGPQFIFQYYREEENGRGNFPPRFSGLQFPNYSSELNVNALELDDSALYLCASTPGAGVYNEQFFGPGTRLTVL.

The chain links TRBV30 to TRBJ2-1; 14 bases align to TRBD2. V lost 4 bases to trimming and J lost 5 bases; unmatched junction nucleotides: 10. CDR1 is GTSNPN and CDR2 is SVGIG in the germline V gene (reference sequence). The CDR3 sequence is 17 residues long. CDR3 DNA sequence: TGTGCCTGGACCATGGGGACTAGCGGGAGAGCGGACAATGAGCAGTTCTTC. Translation: CAWTMGTSGRADNEQFF.

The chain combines TRBV11-3 with TRBJ1-1; TRBD1 matches 7 bases. V lost 5 bases and J lost 4; bases outside the gene matches: 19. The CDR3 has 18 residues. CDR1 SGHNT and CDR2 YENEEA come from the germline V gene. The CDR3 region has the DNA TGTGCCAGCAGCACGGGTTCGCAGAAGGGGGCGTCGGGCACTGAAGCTTTCTTT. Translation gives CASSTGSQKGASGTEAFF.

This chain joins TRBV6-5 and TRBJ2-7; the match to TRBD2 covers 11 bases. Unmatched junction bases numbered 3, after V lost 0 bases and J lost 5 bases. The CDR3 is 15 residues long. Germline V CDR1 and CDR2: MNHEY, SVGAGI. The CDR3 protein is CASSYSTSGRDEQYF. The CDR3 nucleotides are TGTGCCAGCAGTTACTCTACTAGCGGGAGAGACGAGCAGTACTTC.

The chain recombines TRBV18 with TRBJ2-1; the match to TRBD1 covers 9 bases. The J segment lost 2 bases and the V segment lost 5 bases, leaving 4 bases of the junction unmatched. From germline, CDR1 is KGHSH and CDR2 LQKENI. The CDR3 totals 15 residues. CDR3 residues: CASSAQGATYNEQFF. The DNA of the CDR3 is TGTGCCAGCTCAGCACAGGGGGCCACCTACAATGAGCAGTTCTTC.

The rearrangement joins TRBV28 to TRBJ2-5; tentatively, D is TRBD2 (5 bases). CDR1 MDHEN and CDR2 SYDVKM come from the germline V gene. This CDR3 contains 15 residues. The V and J ends lost 11 bases and 3 bases respectively, with 22 bases between them. In DNA, the CDR3 is TGTGCCGGATCCTGGACTGGGAATGTTAAAGAGACCCAGTACTTC. Protein: CAGSWTGNVKETQYF.

This clone was observed a few times. This sequence joins TRBV4-1 and TRBJ2-3; 11 bases are a match to TRBD2. V was clipped by 0 bases and J by 5 bases; unmatched bases: 4. This CDR3 has 16 amino acids. Per the germline V gene, CDR1 is MGHRA and CDR2 is YSYEKL. The CDR3 region is CASSQEGLADRDTQYF. CDR3 DNA: TGCGCCAGCAGCCAAGAGGGACTAGCGGATAGAGATACGCAGTATTTT.

CDR3: CASSRPRDSSGANVLTF. The CDR3 DNA is TGTGCCAGTAGTCGCCCCCGGGACAGCTCTGGGGCCAACGTCCTGACTTTC. The chain couples TRBV19 to TRBJ2-6; 7 bases map to TRBD1. The CDR3 covers 17 residues. Germline V lookup: CDR1 LNHDA, CDR2 SQIVND (reference sequence). After removal of 5 bases from V and 0 bases from J, the junction contained 7 bases not matched to a gene.

This chain links TRBV7-3 with TRBJ2-7, with 8 nucleotides matching TRBD2. There are 15 residues in the CDR3. From germline, CDR1 is SGHTA and CDR2 FQGTGA. Losses at the gene ends were 3 bases for V and 5 bases for J; bases not matched to a gene: 9. The CDR3 here is CASSFTGGPFDEQYF. In nucleotides, the CDR3 is TGTGCCAGCAGCTTTACGGGAGGGCCTTTCGACGAGCAGTACTTC.

V gene TRBV11-1 combines with J gene TRBJ1-1, with 9 bases that match TRBD1. After removal of 2 bases from V and 4 bases from J, the junction contained 5 bases not matched to a gene. Germline values: CDR1 SGHAT, CDR2 FQDESV (reference sequence). This CDR3 is 15 amino acids long. This CDR3 is CASSLPRTGATEAFF. The CDR3 nucleotides read TGTGCCAGCAGCTTACCCCGGACAGGGGCCACTGAAGCTTTCTTT.

The chain has TRBV7-3 and TRBJ2-3; 9 nucleotides agree with TRBD2. The CDR3 extends over 15 amino acids. The junction had 7 bases not matched to a gene; V was cut back by 5 bases and J by 4 bases. Germline CDR1 and CDR2: SGHTA and FQGTGA. CDR3 in DNA: TGTGCCAGCAGCCCGATCGGGACTAGCTCAGATACGCAGTATTTT. It yields the protein CASSPIGTSSDTQYF.

This rearrangement joins TRBV28 to TRBJ1-6; D might be TRBD1 (5 bases). Looked up from germline, CDR1 is MDHEN and CDR2 is SYDVKM. The CDR3 contains 15 residues. V gave up 2 bases and J gave up 11 bases, with 16 bases separating them. The CDR3 sequence: CASSLPQTRGAPLHF. Here the CDR3 DNA reads TGTGCCAGCAGTTTACCCCAGACAAGGGGTGCACCCCTCCACTTT.